The T cell receptor (beta chain) under discussion was sequenced for a study of shared clonotypes between healthy human individuals. General study findings and limits: Sharing across four donors was highest in naive CD4 (around 5%) and lowest in memory CD8 (roughly 0.4%).

In the naive CD8 group, cells lacked CD45RO and were positively selected for CCR7, so terminally differentiated effector memory CD45RA+ cells were left out. The donors, all of them Caucasian adults, lived in Nashville, Tennessee. V lost 9 bases to trimming and J lost 7 bases, with 16 bases between them. The CDR3 runs 12 residues. CDR1 is SNHLY and CDR2 is FYNNEI in the germline V gene. Concerning this clone: Its antigen is still unknown.

Assay used: immunoSEQ multiplex PCR; TCRdb lists only in-frame clones, some missing. The data contain about 2.1 million clones, 90% to 95% of them seen just once; the ten biggest clones take up under 2%. The sequence was obtained from a man aged 18 to 29 in good health. Some clones in this sample may be carry-over from other donors' samples. This rearrangement joins TRBV2 to TRBJ2-7; D might be TRBD2 (6 bases). The sequenced sample was naive CD8+ T cells from PBMCs. The CDR3 DNA follows: TGTGCCAGAGGGGCGGGAACAAGAGAGCAGTACTTC. Amino acid sequence: CARGAGTREQYF.